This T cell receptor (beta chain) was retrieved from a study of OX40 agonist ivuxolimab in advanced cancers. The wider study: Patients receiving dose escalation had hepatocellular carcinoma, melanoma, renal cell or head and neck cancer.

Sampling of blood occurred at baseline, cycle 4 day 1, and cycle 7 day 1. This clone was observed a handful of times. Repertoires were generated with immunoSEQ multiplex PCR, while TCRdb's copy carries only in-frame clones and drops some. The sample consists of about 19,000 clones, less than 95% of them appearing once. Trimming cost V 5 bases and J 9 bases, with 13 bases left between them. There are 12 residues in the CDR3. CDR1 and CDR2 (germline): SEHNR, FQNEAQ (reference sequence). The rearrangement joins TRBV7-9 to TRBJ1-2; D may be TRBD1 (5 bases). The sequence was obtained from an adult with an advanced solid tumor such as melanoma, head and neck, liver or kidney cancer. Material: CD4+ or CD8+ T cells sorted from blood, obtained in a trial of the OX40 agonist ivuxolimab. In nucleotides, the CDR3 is TGTGCCAGCAGCGGTACAGGAGTTCGCTACACCTTC. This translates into CASSGTGVRYTF.